What follows are 10 T cell receptor beta chains derived from one specimen sequenced in a study of cytotoxic CD8 clonotypes in ibrutinib-treated CLL. Sequencing used immunoSEQ multiplex PCR; TCRdb keeps in-frame clones, though not all of them. Seen here are some 29,000 clones, more than 75% observed once, and the top ten hold 40% to 60%. Sequenced here: PBMCs, sampled after 36 months of ibrutinib treatment. Source of these receptors: a human donor with chronic lymphocytic leukemia.

A few counts support this clone. The chain links TRBV5-4 to TRBJ1-1, with a possible D match to TRBD1 (6 bases). Trimming cost V 0 bases and J 1 base, with 16 bases left between them. The CDR3 totals 17 residues. Germline V gene data show CDR1 as SGHNT and CDR2 as YYREEE (reference sequence). Here the CDR3 DNA reads TGTGCCAGCAGCTTGGAGGGTGGAGCAGGGGAGAACACTGAAGCTTTCTTT. As protein: CASSLEGGAGENTEAFF.

A few counts support this clone. This chain uses TRBV4-1 with TRBJ2-5; tentatively, D is TRBD2 (6 bases). Germline CDR1 MGHRA, CDR2 YSYEKL. The CDR3 spans 12 residues. Between the trimmed V and J ends, which lost 4 bases and 7 bases, there was a span of 10 bases. CDR3: CASSPRGGTQYF. The CDR3, as DNA: TGCGCCAGCAGCCCACGGGGAGGGACCCAGTACTTC.

The rearrangement links TRBV7-8 to TRBJ2-3; TRBD2 matches at 15 bases. Looked up from germline, CDR1 is SGHVS and CDR2 is FQNEAQ. J gave up 2 bases and V 5 bases, and 5 bases lay outside the gene matches. The CDR3 runs to 17 residues. CDR3 in DNA: TGTGCCAGCAGCCCGGGGACTAGCGGGGGGTCCACAGATACGCAGTATTTT. It codes for CASSPGTSGGSTDTQYF. The variable domain in full, with the rest retrieved from reference TRBV7-8 and TRBJ2-3, is GAGVSQSPRYKVAKRGQDVALRCDPISGHVSLFWYQQALGQGPEFLTYFQNEAQLDKSGLPSDRFFAERPEGSVSTLKIQRTQQEDSAVYLCASSPGTSGGSTDTQYFGPGTRLTVL.

This clone was seen only once. The chain is built from TRBV27 and TRBJ2-2; the match to TRBD1 covers 7 bases. The CDR3 totals 13 residues. Trimming took 8 bases from V and 5 from J; bases not matched to a gene: 5. Germline values: CDR1 MNHEY, CDR2 SMNVEV (reference sequence). In DNA form, the CDR3 reads TGTGCCAGCGGGGTCAGGGGGACCGGGGAGCTGTTTTTT. This translates into CASGVRGTGELFF.

The chain employs TRBV5-1 and TRBJ1-2; no definite D call. The germline V gene encodes CDR1 SGHRS and CDR2 YFSETQ. The CDR3 covers 16 residues. With 4 bases removed from V and 1 base from J, the gap between germline ends came to 17 bases. The CDR3 region is CASSKVDGGFNYGYTF. For the CDR3, the DNA is TGCGCCAGCAGCAAAGTTGACGGAGGTTTTAACTATGGCTACACCTTC.

The chain uses TRBV30 and TRBJ2-1; D is ambiguous. The ends were cut back, 0 bases at V and 8 bases at J, with 8 bases in the middle. This CDR3 region has 12 residues. In germline, CDR1 is GTSNPN, CDR2 SVGIG (reference sequence). The CDR3 region has the DNA TGTGCCTGGAGTGTTATGGCGGATGAGCAGTTCTTC. As protein: CAWSVMADEQFF.

The J gene is TRBJ2-7, the V gene TRBV19, with 7 bases lining up with TRBD1. CDR1 is LNHDA and CDR2 is SQIVND in the germline V gene (reference sequence). The ends lost 3 bases at V and 2 bases at J; junction bases unmatched: 7. This CDR3 has 15 residues. For the CDR3, the DNA is TGTGCCAGTAGTATTGGTGGGACAGTCGCCTACGAGCAGTACTTC. This sequence encodes CASSIGGTVAYEQYF.

This chain connects TRBV4-1 to TRBJ1-6, with D possibly matching TRBD1 (5 bases). This CDR3 spans 14 amino acids. In germline, CDR1 is MGHRA, CDR2 YSYEKL. V was shortened by 6 bases and J by 5 bases, with 11 bases between the two germline ends. The CDR3 loop reads CASRGVGDNSPLHF. DNA of the CDR3: TGCGCCAGCAGGGGGGTGGGGGATAATTCACCCCTCCACTTT.

In its sample, this clone was seen once. This rearrangement joins TRBV6-4 to TRBJ2-3; possibly TRBD2 for D (7 bases). The CDR3 is 13 amino acids. Germline CDR1 reads MRHNA; CDR2 reads SNTAGT. V gave up 2 bases and J gave up 6 bases, with 9 bases separating them. The CDR3 region has the DNA TGTGCCAGCAGTGACGAGGGGGGGGATACGCAGTATTTT. Translated, it gives CASSDEGGDTQYF.

The rearrangement links TRBV2 to TRBJ2-7; 7 bases fit TRBD1. This CDR3 contains 13 residues. Losses at the gene ends were 7 bases for V and 3 bases for J; bases not matched to a gene: 6. Germline CDR1 is SNHLY and CDR2 is FYNNEI. CDR3 amino acids: CASTRDRDYEQYF. CDR3 in DNA: TGTGCCAGCACTAGGGACAGAGACTACGAGCAGTACTTC.